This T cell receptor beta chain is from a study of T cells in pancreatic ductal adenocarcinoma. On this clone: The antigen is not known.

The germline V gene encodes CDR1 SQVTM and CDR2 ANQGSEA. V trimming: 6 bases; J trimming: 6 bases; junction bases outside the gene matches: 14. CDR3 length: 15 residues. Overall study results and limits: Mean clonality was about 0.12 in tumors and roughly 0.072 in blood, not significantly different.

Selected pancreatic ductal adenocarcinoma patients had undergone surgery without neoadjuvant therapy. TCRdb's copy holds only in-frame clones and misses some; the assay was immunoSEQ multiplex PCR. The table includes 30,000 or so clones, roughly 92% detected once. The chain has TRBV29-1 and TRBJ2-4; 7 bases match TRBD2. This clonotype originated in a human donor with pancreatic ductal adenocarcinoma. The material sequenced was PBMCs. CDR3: CSVDVGGRGGNIQYF. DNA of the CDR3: TGCAGCGTCGACGTGGGCGGGAGAGGAGGAAACATTCAGTACTTC.